The next 22 T cell receptor beta chains were all read from a single sample in a study of blood T cell repertoires in COVID-19. Assay used: immunoSEQ multiplex PCR; TCRdb lists only in-frame clones, some missing. The sample records 40,000 to 55,000 clones, 86% being singletons. Material: peripheral blood. These receptors all stem from a human donor in a cohort sampled during active COVID-19.

The chain uses TRBV4-1 and TRBJ2-1; 8 positions agree with TRBD2. Germline loops: CDR1 MGHRA, CDR2 YSYEKL. V lost 6 bases, J lost 3 bases, and 4 bases stayed unmatched. The CDR3 extends over 14 amino acids. In nucleotides, the CDR3 is TGCGCCAGCAGTGCGGGAGGAGTCTACAATGAGCAGTTCTTC. This translates into CASSAGGVYNEQFF.

This chain joins TRBV5-1 and TRBJ2-7; D not certain. V was trimmed by 0 bases and J by 5 bases, leaving 18 bases between them. CDR1 SGHRS and CDR2 YFSETQ come from the germline V gene. The CDR3 runs 16 residues. The CDR3 DNA reads as TGCGCCAGCAGCTTGGACAGCCCCTCTATTCAGAACGAGCAGTACTTC. It codes for CASSLDSPSIQNEQYF.

This clone was counted a single time. The DNA of the CDR3 is TGTGCCAGCAGTTACGGGGCCCAAGCGGGCTACACCTTC. It codes for CASSYGAQAGYTF. V gene TRBV6-6 combines with J gene TRBJ1-2; a possible D gene is TRBD1 (5 bases). V shed 2 bases and J shed 8 bases, with 12 bases lying between them. Germline V lookup: CDR1 MNHNY, CDR2 SVGAGI (reference sequence). The length of the CDR3 is 13 residues.

The V call is TRBV19, the J call TRBJ1-5, with unresolved D. Per the germline V gene, CDR1 is LNHDA and CDR2 is SQIVND (reference sequence). V was trimmed by 5 bases and J by 4 bases, leaving 9 bases between them. This CDR3 is 13 amino acids long. CDR3 loop: CASSFRGNQPQHF. CDR3 sequence (DNA): TGTGCCAGTAGTTTTCGGGGAAATCAGCCCCAGCATTTT.

V is TRBV7-9 and J is TRBJ1-5, with a tentative D call TRBD1 (6 bases). Germline lookup yields CDR1 SEHNR and CDR2 FQNEAQ (reference sequence). Between the trimmed V and J ends, which lost 5 bases and 4 bases, there was a span of 15 bases. The CDR3 length is 15 residues. CDR3 DNA sequence: TGTGCCAGCAGCCGTGGTGGGGGCCTAAATCAGCCCCAGCATTTT. Translated, it gives CASSRGGGLNQPQHF. Together with reference TRBV7-9 and TRBJ1-5, the CDR3 gives the full variable domain: DTGVSQNPRHKITKRGQNVTFRCDPISEHNRLYWYRQTLGQGPEFLTYFQNEAQLEKSRLLSDRFSAERPKGSFSTLEIQRTEQGDSAMYLCASSRGGGLNQPQHFGDGTRLSIL.

This rearrangement joins TRBV27 to TRBJ2-6, with D perhaps matching TRBD2 (5 bases). Trimming stripped 2 bases from V and 0 bases from J, with 5 bases between. Looked up from germline, CDR1 is MNHEY and CDR2 is SMNVEV (reference sequence). The CDR3 loop spans 15 amino acids. CDR3 DNA sequence: TGTGCCAGCAGTTTAGAGGGCTCTGGGGCCAACGTCCTGACTTTC. It translates to CASSLEGSGANVLTF.

The chain links TRBV7-3 to TRBJ2-1, with 12 positions matching TRBD2. CDR3 size: 16 residues. In germline, CDR1 is SGHTA, CDR2 FQGTGA. J gave up 7 bases and V 5 bases, and 9 bases lay outside the gene matches. CDR3 sequence (DNA): TGTGCCAGCAGCCCCCGACTAGCGGGGGAGAGAAATGAGCAGTTCTTC. It is translated as CASSPRLAGERNEQFF.

This chain links TRBV6-1 with TRBJ2-7; 7 nucleotides line up with TRBD1. The length of the CDR3 is 15 residues. Per the germline V gene, CDR1 is MNHNS and CDR2 is SASEGT. J gave up 2 bases and V 0 bases, and 4 bases lay outside the gene matches. The CDR3 sequence: CASSEAPTGPYEQYF. In DNA form, the CDR3 reads TGTGCCAGCAGTGAAGCTCCGACAGGGCCCTACGAGCAGTACTTC.

This clone appeared once. The chain joins TRBV19 to TRBJ2-7; 8 nucleotides agree with TRBD1. The ends lost 3 bases at V and 1 base at J; junction bases unmatched: 5. From germline, CDR1 is LNHDA and CDR2 SQIVND (reference sequence). CDR3 length: 15 residues. The CDR3: CASSILTGASYEQYF. For the CDR3, the DNA is TGTGCCAGTAGTATTTTGACAGGGGCTTCCTACGAGCAGTACTTC.

This clone was observed a handful of times. V is TRBV11-2 and J is TRBJ2-3; possible D gene TRBD1, 6 bases. V was clipped by 0 bases and J by 2 bases, with 9 bases between them. CDR3 size: 15 residues. Germline V gene lookup returns CDR1 SGHAT and CDR2 FQNNGV. This CDR3 reads CASSLEWTDTDTQYF. Written as DNA, the CDR3 is TGTGCCAGCAGCTTAGAGTGGACAGACACAGATACGCAGTATTTT.

V and J are TRBV6-5 and TRBJ2-3, with D possibly matching TRBD2 (5 bases). There are 14 residues in the CDR3. Trimming removed 7 bases from V and 2 bases from J, with 13 bases in between. Germline V gene lookup returns CDR1 MNHEY and CDR2 SVGAGI. The CDR3: CASTGEWDTDTQYF. In DNA, the CDR3 is TGTGCCAGCACCGGGGAGTGGGACACAGATACGCAGTATTTT.

The genes are TRBV6-5 and TRBJ1-2; 9 bases agree with TRBD1. The V segment lost 5 bases and the J segment 3 bases; nucleotides outside the gene matches: 4. The CDR3 consists of 14 residues. The germline CDR1 and CDR2 sequences are MNHEY and SVGAGI. CDR3 nucleotides: TGTGCCAGCAGTAAGGACAGGGGAGACTATGGCTACACCTTC. Translation: CASSKDRGDYGYTF.

V and J are TRBV19 and TRBJ1-3, with D unresolved. V lost 4 bases and J lost 2, with 9 bases in between. Germline V gives CDR1 LNHDA, CDR2 SQIVND (reference sequence). The CDR3 extends over 14 amino acids. CDR3 residues: CASSKSVTGNTIYF. The CDR3, as DNA: TGTGCCAGTAGTAAGTCGGTTACTGGAAACACCATATATTTT. The full variable domain, in which reference TRBV19 and TRBJ1-3 provide the parts outside the CDR3, is DGGITQSPKYLFRKEGQNVTLSCEQNLNHDAMYWYRQDPGQGLRLIYYSQIVNDFQKGDIAEGYSVSREKKESFPLTVTSAQKNPTAFYLCASSKSVTGNTIYFGEGSWLTVV.

V gene TRBV29-1 combines with J gene TRBJ2-7; 10 bases line up with TRBD1. The CDR3 consists of 14 residues. Germline assignment: CDR1 SQVTM and CDR2 ANQGSEA. The V gene end was trimmed by 6 bases and the J gene end by 1 base; junction bases not matched to a gene: 6. The CDR3: CSVAGTGASYEQYF. The CDR3 region has the DNA TGCAGCGTGGCCGGGACAGGGGCGTCCTACGAGCAGTACTTC.

The chain uses TRBV6-2 or TRBV6-3 and TRBJ1-2; D is undetermined. Germline-derived CDR1 and CDR2 are MNHEY and SVGEGT. The V end was cut by 2 bases, the J end by 3 bases, with 13 bases between. The CDR3 is 15 residues long. The DNA of the CDR3 is TGTGCCAGCAGTTACCCCTCCGGCGGGGACTATGGCTACACCTTC. Its translation is CASSYPSGGDYGYTF.

J is TRBJ2-3 and V is TRBV11-2, with D perhaps matching TRBD2 (5 bases). V was cut by 1 base and J by 1 base, with 12 bases left in between. The CDR3 runs to 16 residues. CDR1 is SGHAT, CDR2 FQNNGV, per germline. The CDR3 protein is CASSLVGERGTDTQYF. The DNA for the CDR3 is TGTGCCAGCAGCTTAGTCGGGGAAAGGGGCACAGATACGCAGTATTTT.

The J gene is TRBJ2-7, the V gene TRBV9, with D possibly TRBD2 on 6 matching bases. With 7 bases removed from V and 1 base from J, the gap between germline ends came to 15 bases. The CDR3 is made up of 14 amino acids. Germline V gene lookup returns CDR1 SGDLS and CDR2 YYNGEE. The CDR3 DNA reads as TGTGCCAGCTCCCTCGGGGGACGATCCTACGAGCAGTACTTC. Translated: CASSLGGRSYEQYF.

The chain employs TRBV18 and TRBJ2-5; tentative D call: TRBD1 (6 bases). The CDR3 extends over 15 amino acids. V lost 3 bases, J lost 1 base, and 12 bases lay in between. Germline assignment: CDR1 KGHSH and CDR2 LQKENI. The CDR3 sequence: CASSPRGGSQETQYF. CDR3 bases: TGTGCCAGCTCACCTAGAGGGGGTAGCCAAGAGACCCAGTACTTC.

This clone was detected a few times. CDR3 amino acids: CASSVDRYNSPLHF. DNA for the CDR3: TGCGCCAGCAGCGTAGACAGATATAATTCACCCCTCCACTTT. V and J are TRBV5-1 and TRBJ1-6; D might be TRBD1 (5 bases). Germline-derived CDR1 and CDR2 are SGHRS and YFSETQ. The V end was cut by 4 bases, the J end by 4 bases, with 9 bases between. The CDR3 consists of 14 residues.

The V call is TRBV6-6, the J call TRBJ2-3; 7 positions match TRBD1. The V gene end was trimmed by 6 bases and the J gene end by 3 bases; junction bases not matched to a gene: 15. Germline loops: CDR1 MNHNY, CDR2 SVGAGI (reference sequence). The CDR3 spans 17 residues. The CDR3, as DNA: TGTGCCAGCAGACGAGGGGGCGCTGAGGTTTGGACAGATACGCAGTATTTT. Translating gives CASRRGGAEVWTDTQYF.

The chain employs TRBV4-1 and TRBJ1-2; 7 bases map to TRBD1. Per germline, CDR1 MGHRA and CDR2 YSYEKL. The CDR3 totals 15 residues. The trim removed 1 base at V and 4 bases at J, leaving 6 bases unmatched. The CDR3 coding sequence is TGCGCCAGCAGCCAAGGACAGGGTTGGACCTATGGCTACACCTTC. Encoded protein: CASSQGQGWTYGYTF.

V gene TRBV9 combines with J gene TRBJ1-6; D remains unclear. Looked up from germline, CDR1 is SGDLS and CDR2 is YYNGEE. The V end lost 1 base, the J end lost 10 bases, and 9 bases lay between the germline ends. The CDR3 spans 13 residues. The DNA of the CDR3 is TGTGCCAGCAGCGTAAATCAGTTATCACCCCTCCACTTT. It yields the protein CASSVNQLSPLHF.